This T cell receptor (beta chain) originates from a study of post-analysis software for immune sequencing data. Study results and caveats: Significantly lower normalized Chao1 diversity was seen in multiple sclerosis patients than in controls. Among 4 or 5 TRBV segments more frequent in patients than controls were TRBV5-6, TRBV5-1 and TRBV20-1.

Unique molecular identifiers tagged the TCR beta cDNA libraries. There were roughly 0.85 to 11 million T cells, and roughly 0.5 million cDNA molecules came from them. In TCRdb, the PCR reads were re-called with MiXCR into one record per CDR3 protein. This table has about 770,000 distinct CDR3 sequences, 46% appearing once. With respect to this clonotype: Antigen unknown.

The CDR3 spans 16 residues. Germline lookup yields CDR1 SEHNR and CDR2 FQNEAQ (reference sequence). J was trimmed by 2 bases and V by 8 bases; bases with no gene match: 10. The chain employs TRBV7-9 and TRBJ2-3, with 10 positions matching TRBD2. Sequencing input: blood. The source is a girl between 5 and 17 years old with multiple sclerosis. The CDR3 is CASWRTSGQFTDTQYF. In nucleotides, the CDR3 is TGTGCCAGCTGGCGGACTAGCGGTCAGTTCACAGATACGCAGTATTTT.